Listed here are 12 T cell receptor beta chains from one sample, sequenced in a study of T-cell memory formation after mild COVID-19. Each CDR3 protein is one row after TCRdb ran MiXCR on the 5' RACE reads. The sample yields roughly 35,000 distinct CDR3 sequences, under 25% seen once. The sequenced material came from PBMCs or a T cell subset sorted from them (not recorded which). The receptors were gathered from an adult who had mild COVID-19 (a few samples of this study predate the infection). Cell type and time point are not known.

This clonotype was picked up many times. This chain links TRBV10-3 with TRBJ1-2, with 10 bases fitting TRBD1. Trimming took 3 bases from V and 3 from J; bases not matched to a gene: 7. The CDR3 is 16 amino acids. Per the germline V gene, CDR1 is ENHRY and CDR2 is SYGVKD. In DNA, the CDR3 is TGTGCCATCAGTGATCGGGGACAGGGGCTCCACTATGGCTACACCTTC. Encoded protein: CAISDRGQGLHYGYTF.

This clonotype was counted only a few times. V and J are TRBV19 and TRBJ1-2; no clear D gene. The germline V and J ends were trimmed by 1 base and 3 bases, with 9 bases remaining between them. Germline loops: CDR1 LNHDA, CDR2 SQIVND (reference sequence). There are 14 residues in the CDR3. The CDR3 DNA sequence: TGTGCCAGTAGTATAGGGGGTGACTACTATGGCTACACCTTC. Translating it yields CASSIGGDYYGYTF.

V usage is TRBV20-1 and J usage is TRBJ2-1; 8 bases fit TRBD2. The germline CDR1 and CDR2 sequences are DFQATT and SNEGSKA (reference sequence). CDR3 size: 13 residues. CDR3 residues: CSLLAGEYNEQFF. CDR3 coding DNA: TGCAGCCTTCTAGCGGGCGAGTACAATGAGCAGTTCTTC.

The chain carries TRBV28 and TRBJ1-1, with D possibly being TRBD1 (6 bases). The V end was cut by 5 bases, the J end by 0 bases, with 10 bases between. CDR1 MDHEN and CDR2 SYDVKM come from the germline V gene. This CDR3 contains 14 residues. The CDR3, as DNA: TGTGCCAGCAGTACTAGACAGGTGAACACTGAAGCTTTCTTT. This codes for CASSTRQVNTEAFF.

This clonotype showed up many times. V is TRBV3-1 and J is TRBJ2-1, with 8 bases fitting TRBD2. Per germline, CDR1 LGHDT and CDR2 YNNKEL (reference sequence). The CDR3 has 13 residues. V was clipped by 4 bases and J by 6 bases; unmatched bases: 2. In nucleotides, the CDR3 is TGTGCCAGCAGCCTTACTAGCGGCAATGAGCAGTTCTTC. As protein: CASSLTSGNEQFF.

The chain links TRBV6-1 to TRBJ1-1; maybe TRBD1 (5 bases). The V gene's germline CDR1 is MNHNS and CDR2 SASEGT. The CDR3 contains 15 residues. The ends were cut back, 1 base at V and 6 bases at J, with 15 bases in the middle. The CDR3 DNA is TGTGCCAGCAGTGAAGATCTGGGGCGCGTCTCTGAAGCTTTCTTT. Translation: CASSEDLGRVSEAFF.

This clonotype was seen many times. CDR3 region: CASSLMGGGANVLTF. The CDR3 DNA reads as TGTGCCAGCAGCTTGATGGGCGGTGGGGCCAACGTCCTGACTTTC. The V gene is TRBV7-3, the J gene TRBJ2-6; D uncertain. This CDR3 region has 15 residues. V shed 3 bases and J shed 3 bases, with 9 bases lying between them. Per germline, CDR1 SGHTA and CDR2 FQGTGA.

This clonotype was recorded at least ten times. This rearrangement joins TRBV24-1 to TRBJ2-3, with TRBD1 matching 11 bases. The CDR3 has 16 amino acids. CDR1 KGHDR and CDR2 SFDVKD come from the germline V gene. With V trimmed by 3 bases and J by 6 bases, 7 bases remained unmatched. The CDR3, as DNA: TGTGCCACCAGTGATGGGGACAGGGGGTTTGTGGATACGCAGTATTTT. Its translation is CATSDGDRGFVDTQYF.

This clonotype was seen a few times. J is TRBJ2-7 and V is TRBV7-9; 12 nucleotides align to TRBD2. The ends lost 5 bases at V and 5 bases at J; junction bases unmatched: 4. There are 14 residues in the CDR3. Germline V gene data show CDR1 as SEHNR and CDR2 as FQNEAQ (reference sequence). The CDR3 nucleotides are TGTGCCAGCAGCGCCCGACTAGCGGGAGACGAGCAGTACTTC. Protein sequence: CASSARLAGDEQYF.

This clonotype was recorded at least ten times. The chain uses TRBV7-2 and TRBJ2-2; D is ambiguous. There are 14 residues in the CDR3. Germline CDR1 is SGHTA and CDR2 is FQGNSA. Deletions cut 3 bases from V and 6 bases from J, with 11 bases between. The CDR3 coding sequence is TGTGCCAGCAGCTTGTACGGAAGGGCCGGGGAGCTGTTTTTT. Protein: CASSLYGRAGELFF. The complete variable domain, with remaining parts taken from reference TRBV7-2 and TRBJ2-2, reads GAGVSQSPSNKVTEKGKDVELRCDPISGHTALYWYRQSLGQGLEFLIYFQGNSAPDKSGLPSDRFSAERTGGSVSTLTIQRTQQEDSAVYLCASSLYGRAGELFFGEGSRLTVL.

This clonotype occurred many times. The chain links TRBV15 to TRBJ2-1; TRBD2 is a possible D gene (6 bases). The V end lost 2 bases, the J end lost 4 bases, and 15 bases lay between the germline ends. Germline-derived CDR1 and CDR2 are LNHNV and YYDKDF (reference sequence). This CDR3 contains 16 residues. Here the CDR3 reads CATSRPASAKYNEQFF. In nucleotides, the CDR3 is TGTGCCACCAGCAGACCGGCTAGCGCCAAATACAATGAGCAGTTCTTC.

This clonotype showed up many times. The V and J genes are TRBV7-8 and TRBJ2-7; TRBD1 is a possible D gene (6 bases). The CDR3 has 16 residues. The germline V and J ends were trimmed by 5 bases and 5 bases, with 22 bases remaining between them. The germline gives CDR1 SGHVS, CDR2 FQNEAQ. The CDR3 nucleotides are TGTGCCAGCAGCCCGGTCAGGGGTTTTCGACTTAACGAGCAGTACTTC. Amino acid sequence: CASSPVRGFRLNEQYF.